This record looks at one T cell receptor (beta chain) sequence and its context. No antigen is known for it. This sample stems from a study of shared clonotypes between healthy human individuals. Study-wide findings and caveats: Limited genetic and exposure-history diversity came from having few donors. Clonotype sharing among donors was expected to depend on sequencing depth.

The CDR3 consists of 16 residues. J was trimmed by 4 bases and V by 4 bases; bases with no gene match: 10. The germline gives CDR1 SGDLS, CDR2 YYNGEE. Each subset's genomic DNA was split evenly across several immunoSEQ plates. As handled by the study authors: Filtering differed since immunoSEQ provided only junctions, with no quality scores. Sequencing used immunoSEQ multiplex PCR; TCRdb keeps in-frame clones, though not all of them. Clone size and V and J calls were adopted from that table, with D and trimming inferred from the DNA. The sample yields roughly 450,000 clones, 79% seen once. The chain joins TRBV9 to TRBJ1-2, with 10 nucleotides matching TRBD1. The sample consisted of PBMCs. This sequence originates from a woman aged 40-49 years in good health. Some clones in this sample may be carry-over from other donors' samples. The CDR3 loop is CASSQSGTGVVYGYTF. The CDR3 nucleotides are TGTGCCAGCAGCCAGTCCGGGACAGGGGTTGTCTATGGCTACACCTTC.